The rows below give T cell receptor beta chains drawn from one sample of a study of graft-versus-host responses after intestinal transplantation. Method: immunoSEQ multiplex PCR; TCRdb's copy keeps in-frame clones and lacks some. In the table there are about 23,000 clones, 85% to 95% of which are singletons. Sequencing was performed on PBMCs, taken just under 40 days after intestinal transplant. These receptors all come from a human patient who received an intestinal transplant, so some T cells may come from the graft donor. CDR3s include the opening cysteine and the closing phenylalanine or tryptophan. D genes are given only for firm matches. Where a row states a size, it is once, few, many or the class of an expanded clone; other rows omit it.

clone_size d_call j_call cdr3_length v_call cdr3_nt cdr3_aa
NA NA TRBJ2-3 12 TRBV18 TGTGCCAGCTCACAAAACACAGATACGCAGTATTTT CASSQNTDTQYF
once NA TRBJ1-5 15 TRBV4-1 TGCGCCAGCAGCCAAGGGGCAGGGACCGGTCAGCCCCAGCATTTT CASSQGAGTGQPQHF
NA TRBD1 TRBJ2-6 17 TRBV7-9 TGTGCCAGCAGCTTACCGACAGGGCTCGCTGGGGCCAACGTCCTGACTTTC CASSLPTGLAGANVLTF
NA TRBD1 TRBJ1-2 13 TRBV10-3 TGTGCCATCAGCCAAGGACAGGGCTATGGCTACACCTTC CAISQGQGYGYTF
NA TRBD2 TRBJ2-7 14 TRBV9 TGTGCCAGCAGCGTAGGACTAGCGGGAGACGAGCAGTACTTC CASSVGLAGDEQYF
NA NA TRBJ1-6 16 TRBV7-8 TGTGCCAGCAGCTTAGGTGGGGCAGCCTATAATTCACCCCTCCACTTT CASSLGGAAYNSPLHF
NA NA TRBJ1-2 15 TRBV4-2 TGTGCCAGCAGCGGATCTACAGGGACTATCTATGGCTACACCTTC CASSGSTGTIYGYTF
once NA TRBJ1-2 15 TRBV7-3 TGTGCCAGCACCTTAGGGGGAGGGGCTGGCTATGGCTACACCTTC CASTLGGGAGYGYTF
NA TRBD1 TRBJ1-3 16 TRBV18 TGTGCCAGCTCACCCTACAGGGGTAACTCTGGAAACACCATATATTTT CASSPYRGNSGNTIYF
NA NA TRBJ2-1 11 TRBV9 TGTGCCAGCGGCCCGGGGCGGGAGCAGTTCTTC CASGPGREQFF
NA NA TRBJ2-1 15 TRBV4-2 TGTGCCAGCAGCCAGCCCCGTCGCTCCTACAATGAGCAGTTCTTC CASSQPRRSYNEQFF
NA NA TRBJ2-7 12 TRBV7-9 TGTGCCAGCAGCTTAGGTCTTAACGAGCAGTACTTC CASSLGLNEQYF
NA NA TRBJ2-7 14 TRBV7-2 TGTGCCAGCAGCTTAGGGACGGTAACCTACGAGCAGTACTTC CASSLGTVTYEQYF
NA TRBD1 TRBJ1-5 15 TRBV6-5 TGTGCCAGCAGTTACTCGTCGCAGGGGGATCAGCCCCAGCATTTT CASSYSSQGDQPQHF
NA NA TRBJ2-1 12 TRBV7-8 TGTGCCAGCAGCCCCGGGGGCAATGAGCAGTTCTTC CASSPGGNEQFF
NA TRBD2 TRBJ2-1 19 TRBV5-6 TGTGCCAGCAGCCGGACGAGGACTAGCGGGAGGGATCCGTACAATGAGCAGTTCTTC CASSRTRTSGRDPYNEQFF
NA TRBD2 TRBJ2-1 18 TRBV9 TGTGCCAGCAGCCCCATTGTGGCTAGCGGCCCGATGTACAATGAGCAGTTCTTC CASSPIVASGPMYNEQFF
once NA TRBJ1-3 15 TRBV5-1 TGCGCCAGCAGCTTGTTCGAACAGGTTGGAAACACCATATATTTT CASSLFEQVGNTIYF
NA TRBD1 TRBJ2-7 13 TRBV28 TGTGCCAGCTTTAGGACAGGGGTGTACGAGCAGTACTTC CASFRTGVYEQYF